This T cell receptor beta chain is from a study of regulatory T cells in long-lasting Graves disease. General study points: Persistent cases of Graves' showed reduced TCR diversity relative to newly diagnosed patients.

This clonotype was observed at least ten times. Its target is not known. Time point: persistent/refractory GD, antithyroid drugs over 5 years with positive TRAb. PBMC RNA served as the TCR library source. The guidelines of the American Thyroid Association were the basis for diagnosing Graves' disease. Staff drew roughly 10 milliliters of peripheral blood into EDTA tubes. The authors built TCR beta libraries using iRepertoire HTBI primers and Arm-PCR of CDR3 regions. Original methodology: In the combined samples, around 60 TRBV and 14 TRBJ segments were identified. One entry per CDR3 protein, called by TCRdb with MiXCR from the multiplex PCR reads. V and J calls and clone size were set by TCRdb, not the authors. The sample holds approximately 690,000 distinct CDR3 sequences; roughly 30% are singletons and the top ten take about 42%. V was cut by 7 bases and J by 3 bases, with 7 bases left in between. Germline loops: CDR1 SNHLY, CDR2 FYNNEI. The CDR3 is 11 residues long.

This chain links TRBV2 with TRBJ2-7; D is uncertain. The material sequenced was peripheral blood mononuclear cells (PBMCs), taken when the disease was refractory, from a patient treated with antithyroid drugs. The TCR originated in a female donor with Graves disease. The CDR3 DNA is TGTGCCAGCAACCCAGGCTACGAGCAGTACTTC. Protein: CASNPGYEQYF.